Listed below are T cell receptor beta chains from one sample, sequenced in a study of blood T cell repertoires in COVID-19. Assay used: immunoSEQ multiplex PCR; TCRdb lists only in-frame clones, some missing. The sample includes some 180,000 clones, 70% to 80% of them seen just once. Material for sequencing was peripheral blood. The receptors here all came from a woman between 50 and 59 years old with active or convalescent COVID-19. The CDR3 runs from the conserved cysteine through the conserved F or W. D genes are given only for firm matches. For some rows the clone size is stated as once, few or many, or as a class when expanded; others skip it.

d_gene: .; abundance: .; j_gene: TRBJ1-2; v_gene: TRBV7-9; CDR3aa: CASSLGQHYGYTF; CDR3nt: TGTGCCAGCAGCTTAGGACAGCACTATGGCTACACCTTC
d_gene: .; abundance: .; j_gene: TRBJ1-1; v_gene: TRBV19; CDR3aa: CAGSSTRDTEAFF; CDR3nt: TGTGCCGGATCCTCCACACGGGACACTGAAGCTTTCTTT
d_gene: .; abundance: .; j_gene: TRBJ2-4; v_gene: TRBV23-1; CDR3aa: CASTPRGPAYF; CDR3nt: TGCGCCAGCACCCCGCGGGGCCCCGCGTACTTC
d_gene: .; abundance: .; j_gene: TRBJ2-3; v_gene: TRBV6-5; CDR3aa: CASSLDRTDTQYF; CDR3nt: TGTGCCAGCAGCCTGGACAGAACAGATACGCAGTATTTT
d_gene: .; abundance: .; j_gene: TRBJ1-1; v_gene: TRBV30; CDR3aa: CAWSRSGTRAFF; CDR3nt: TGTGCCTGGAGTCGATCCGGGACAAGGGCTTTCTTT
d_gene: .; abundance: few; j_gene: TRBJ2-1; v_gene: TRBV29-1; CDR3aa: CSAGIPNNEQFF; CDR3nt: TGCAGCGCCGGGATCCCGAACAATGAGCAGTTCTTC
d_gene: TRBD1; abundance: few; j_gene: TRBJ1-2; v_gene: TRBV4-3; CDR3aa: CASSQDRGQGAIYGYTF; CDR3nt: TGCGCCAGCAGCCAAGATCGGGGACAGGGGGCAATCTATGGCTACACCTTC
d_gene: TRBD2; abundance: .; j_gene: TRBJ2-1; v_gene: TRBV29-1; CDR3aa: CSVVAGGFANEQFF; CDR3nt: TGCAGCGTTGTCGCGGGGGGTTTTGCCAATGAGCAGTTCTTC
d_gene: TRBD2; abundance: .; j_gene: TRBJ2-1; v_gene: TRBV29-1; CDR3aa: CSYELTSGGAMYNEQFF; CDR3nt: TGCAGCTACGAGCTGACTAGCGGGGGGGCCATGTACAATGAGCAGTTCTTC
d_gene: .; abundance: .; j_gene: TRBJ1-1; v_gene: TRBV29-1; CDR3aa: CSVVVPLEADEAFF; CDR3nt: TGCAGCGTTGTAGTCCCATTGGAGGCCGATGAAGCTTTCTTT
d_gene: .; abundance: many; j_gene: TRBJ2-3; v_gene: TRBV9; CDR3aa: CASTKGLPNTDTQYF; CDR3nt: TGTGCCAGCACCAAGGGACTGCCGAATACAGATACGCAGTATTTT
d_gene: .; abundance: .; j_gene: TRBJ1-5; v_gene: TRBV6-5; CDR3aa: CASSTAGGNQPQHF; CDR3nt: TGTGCCAGCAGCACAGCGGGGGGCAATCAGCCCCAGCATTTT
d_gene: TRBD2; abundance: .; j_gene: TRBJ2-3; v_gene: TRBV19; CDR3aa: CASSIRGVRTDTQYF; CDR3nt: TGTGCCAGTAGTATTCGGGGGGTCAGGACAGATACGCAGTATTTT
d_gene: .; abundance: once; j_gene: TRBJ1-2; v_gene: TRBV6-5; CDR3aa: CASSYSTGNTNGYTF; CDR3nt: TGTGCCAGCAGTTACTCGACCGGGAATACTAATGGCTACACCTTC
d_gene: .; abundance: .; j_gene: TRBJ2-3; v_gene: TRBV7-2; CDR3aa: CASSLGVSTDTQYF; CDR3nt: TGTGCCAGCAGCTTAGGCGTTAGCACAGATACGCAGTATTTT
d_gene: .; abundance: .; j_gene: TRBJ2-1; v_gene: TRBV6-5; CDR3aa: CASTYRGSSYNEQFF; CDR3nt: TGTGCCAGCACCTACCGGGGGAGCTCCTACAATGAGCAGTTCTTC
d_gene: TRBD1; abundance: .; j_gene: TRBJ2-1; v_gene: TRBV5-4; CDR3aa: CASSLGGAQGAEQFF; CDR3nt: TGTGCCAGCAGCTTGGGGGGGGCGCAGGGGGCTGAGCAGTTCTTC
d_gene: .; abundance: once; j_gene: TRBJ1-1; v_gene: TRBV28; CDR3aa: CASSLTSAAGGTEAFF; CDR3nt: TGTGCCAGCAGTTTAACCTCAGCGGCGGGGGGCACTGAAGCTTTCTTT
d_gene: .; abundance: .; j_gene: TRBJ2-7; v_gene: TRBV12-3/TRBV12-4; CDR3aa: CASSSGNRYEQYF; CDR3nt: TGTGCCAGCAGTTCCGGGAATCGGTACGAGCAGTACTTC
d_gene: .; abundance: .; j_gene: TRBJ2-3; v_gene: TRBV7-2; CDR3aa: CASSLDGGTDTQYF; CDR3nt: TGTGCCAGCAGCTTAGACGGGGGCACAGATACGCAGTATTTT
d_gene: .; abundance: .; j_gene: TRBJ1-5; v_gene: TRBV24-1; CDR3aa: CATSLQNQPQHF; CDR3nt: TGTGCCACCAGCCTCCAGAATCAGCCCCAGCATTTT
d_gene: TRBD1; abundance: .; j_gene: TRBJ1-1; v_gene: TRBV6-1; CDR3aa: CASRQGAQSTEAFF; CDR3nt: TGTGCCTCACGGCAGGGGGCCCAGAGCACTGAAGCTTTCTTT
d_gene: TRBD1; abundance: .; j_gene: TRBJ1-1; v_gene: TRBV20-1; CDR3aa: CSGGGRTEAFF; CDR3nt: TGCAGTGGAGGGGGCAGGACTGAAGCTTTCTTT
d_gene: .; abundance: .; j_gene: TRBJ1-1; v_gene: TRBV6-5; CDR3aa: CASRTTGLGGEAFF; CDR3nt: TGTGCCAGCAGGACAACAGGGTTAGGGGGTGAAGCTTTCTTT
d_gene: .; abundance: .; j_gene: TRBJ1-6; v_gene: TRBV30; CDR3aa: CAWSRRAGSYNSPLHF; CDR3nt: TGTGCCTGGAGTAGGAGAGCCGGCTCCTATAATTCACCCCTCCACTTT
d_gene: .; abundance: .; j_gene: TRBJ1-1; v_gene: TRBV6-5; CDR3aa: CASSSPKGSETEAFF; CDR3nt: TGTGCCAGCAGTTCCCCCAAAGGGAGTGAAACTGAAGCTTTCTTT
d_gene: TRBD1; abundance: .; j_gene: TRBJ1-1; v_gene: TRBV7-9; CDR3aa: CASSLVGQSPAFF; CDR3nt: TGTGCCAGCAGCTTAGTGGGACAGTCCCCAGCTTTCTTT
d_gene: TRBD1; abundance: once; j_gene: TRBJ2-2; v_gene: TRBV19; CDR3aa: CASSINRGTGELFF; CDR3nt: TGTGCCAGTAGTATTAACAGGGGGACCGGGGAGCTGTTTTTT
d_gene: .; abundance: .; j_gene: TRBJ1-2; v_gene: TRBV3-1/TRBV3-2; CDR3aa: CASSQGTGNLYGYTF; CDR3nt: TGTGCCAGCAGCCAAGGAACAGGGAATCTCTATGGCTACACCTTC
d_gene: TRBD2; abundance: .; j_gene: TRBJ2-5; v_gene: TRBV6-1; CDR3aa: CASSEVSLAGGETQYF; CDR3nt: TGTGCCAGCAGTGAAGTATCTTTAGCGGGAGGAGAGACCCAGTACTTC
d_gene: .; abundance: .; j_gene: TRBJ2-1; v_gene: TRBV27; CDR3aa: CASSSGFHYNEQFF; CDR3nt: TGTGCCAGCAGTTCGGGGTTCCACTACAATGAGCAGTTCTTC
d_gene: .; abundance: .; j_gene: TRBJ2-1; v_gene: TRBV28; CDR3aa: CASKAGALNNNEQFF; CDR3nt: TGTGCCAGCAAGGCGGGCGCCTTAAACAACAATGAGCAGTTCTTC
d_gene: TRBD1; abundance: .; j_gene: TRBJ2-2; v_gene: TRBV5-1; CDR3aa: CASRYLTGVRTGELFF; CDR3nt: TGCGCCAGCAGGTACCTGACAGGGGTGAGGACCGGGGAGCTGTTTTTT
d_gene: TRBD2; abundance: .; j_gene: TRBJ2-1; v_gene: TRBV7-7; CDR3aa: CASSPRLAGSSYNEQFF; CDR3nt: TGTGCCAGCAGCCCTAGACTAGCGGGGAGCTCCTACAATGAGCAGTTCTTC
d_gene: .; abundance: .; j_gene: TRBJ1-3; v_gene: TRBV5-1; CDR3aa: CASSTWESLSGNTIYF; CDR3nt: TGCGCCAGCAGCACATGGGAGTCTCTCTCTGGAAACACCATATATTTT
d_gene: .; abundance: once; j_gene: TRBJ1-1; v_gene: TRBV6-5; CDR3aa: CASSPERGREAFF; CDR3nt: TGTGCCAGCAGTCCCGAGAGAGGGCGCGAAGCTTTCTTT
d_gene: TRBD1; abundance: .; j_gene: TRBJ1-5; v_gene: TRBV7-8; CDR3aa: CASSPLGGTGMGQPQHF; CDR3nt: TGTGCCAGCAGTCCCTTGGGCGGGACAGGGATGGGGCAGCCCCAGCATTTT
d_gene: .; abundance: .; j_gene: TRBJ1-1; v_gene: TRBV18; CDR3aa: CASSPNGNGNTEAFF; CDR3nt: TGTGCCAGCTCACCTAATGGTAACGGGAACACTGAAGCTTTCTTT
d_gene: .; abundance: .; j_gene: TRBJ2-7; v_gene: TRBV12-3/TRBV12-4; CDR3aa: CASSPQAYEQYF; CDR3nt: TGTGCCAGCAGTCCTCAGGCCTACGAGCAGTACTTC
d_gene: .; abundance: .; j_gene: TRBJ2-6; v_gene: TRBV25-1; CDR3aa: CASSEMESGANVLTF; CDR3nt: TGTGCCAGCTCGGAGATGGAGTCTGGGGCCAACGTCCTGACTTTC
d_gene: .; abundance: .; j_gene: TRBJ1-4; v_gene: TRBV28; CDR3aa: CASSIRDSTNEKLFF; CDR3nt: TGTGCCAGCAGCATCAGGGACTCAACTAATGAAAAACTGTTTTTT
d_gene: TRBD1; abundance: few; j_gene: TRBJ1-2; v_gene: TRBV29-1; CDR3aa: CSVLATGGRSGYTF; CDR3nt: TGCAGCGTTTTAGCCACAGGGGGTCGGTCTGGCTACACCTTC
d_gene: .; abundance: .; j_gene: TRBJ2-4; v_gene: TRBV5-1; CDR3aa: CASMPGGQENIQYF; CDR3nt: TGCGCCAGCATGCCGGGGGGCCAAGAAAACATTCAGTACTTC
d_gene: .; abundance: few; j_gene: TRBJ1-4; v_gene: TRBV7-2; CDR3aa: CASHLGGFNEKLFF; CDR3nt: TGTGCCAGCCACTTGGGAGGGTTCAATGAAAAACTGTTTTTT
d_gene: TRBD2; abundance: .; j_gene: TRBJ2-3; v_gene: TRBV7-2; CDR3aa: CASSLRSGGGGDTQYF; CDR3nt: TGTGCCAGCAGCTTACGCAGCGGGGGAGGTGGAGATACGCAGTATTTT
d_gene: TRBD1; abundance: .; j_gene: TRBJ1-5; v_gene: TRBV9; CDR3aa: CASSATGARNQPQHF; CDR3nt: TGTGCCAGCAGCGCGACAGGGGCCCGCAATCAGCCCCAGCATTTT
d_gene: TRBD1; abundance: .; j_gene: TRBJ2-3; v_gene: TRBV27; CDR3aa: CASRAGQGADTQYF; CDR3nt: TGTGCCAGCAGAGCTGGACAGGGGGCGGATACGCAGTATTTT
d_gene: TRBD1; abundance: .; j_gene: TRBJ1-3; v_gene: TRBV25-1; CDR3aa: CASSGDRGRNTIYF; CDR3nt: TGTGCCAGCAGTGGGGACAGGGGGCGGAACACCATATATTTT
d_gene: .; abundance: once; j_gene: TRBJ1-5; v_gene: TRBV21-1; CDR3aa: CASSKEWWQAIQPQHF; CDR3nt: TGTGCCAGCAGCAAAGAATGGTGGCAGGCAATTCAGCCCCAGCATTTT
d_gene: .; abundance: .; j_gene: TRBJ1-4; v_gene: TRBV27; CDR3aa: CASSSKGRRATNEKLFF; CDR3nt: TGTGCCAGCAGTTCAAAGGGGAGGCGAGCAACTAATGAAAAACTGTTTTTT
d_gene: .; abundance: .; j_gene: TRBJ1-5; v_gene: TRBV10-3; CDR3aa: CAISESPAGREPQHF; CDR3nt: TGTGCCATCAGTGAGTCGCCAGCCGGGCGGGAGCCCCAGCATTTT
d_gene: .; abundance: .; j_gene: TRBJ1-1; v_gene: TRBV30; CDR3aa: CAWSVSGVGEAFF; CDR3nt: TGTGCCTGGAGTGTATCGGGAGTGGGTGAAGCTTTCTTT
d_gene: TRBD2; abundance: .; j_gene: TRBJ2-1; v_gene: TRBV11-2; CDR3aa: CASSSAAGGIFNEQFF; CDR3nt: TGTGCCAGCAGCTCTGCGGCGGGAGGGATCTTCAATGAGCAGTTCTTC
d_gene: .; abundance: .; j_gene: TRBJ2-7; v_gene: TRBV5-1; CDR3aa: CASSYPMAENSYEQYF; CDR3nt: TGCGCCAGCAGCTACCCCATGGCAGAAAACTCCTACGAGCAGTACTTC
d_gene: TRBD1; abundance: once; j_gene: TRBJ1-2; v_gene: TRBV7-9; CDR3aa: CASSPWGQLEGDYGYTF; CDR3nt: TGTGCCAGCAGCCCCTGGGGACAGCTGGAGGGTGACTATGGCTACACCTTC
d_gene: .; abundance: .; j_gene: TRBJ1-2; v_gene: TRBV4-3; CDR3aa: CASSLSLGLANYGYTF; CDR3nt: TGCGCCAGCAGCCTGAGCTTGGGACTAGCTAACTATGGCTACACCTTC
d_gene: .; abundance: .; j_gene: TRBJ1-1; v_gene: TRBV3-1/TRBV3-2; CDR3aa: CASSQGISGEAFF; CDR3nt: TGTGCCAGCAGCCAAGGGATATCGGGTGAAGCTTTCTTT